This T cell receptor beta chain was recorded in a study of T-cell reconstitution after alpha-beta-depleted transplantation in children. Study-wide points: Reports say that about two months after transplant, the alpha-beta T cells came out of several hundred graft clones that had expanded. A year post-transplant, T-cell counts and diversity derived mostly from newly produced T cells.

The V end lost 0 bases, the J end lost 0 bases, and 13 bases lay between the germline ends. The V gene's germline CDR1 is LGHNA and CDR2 YSLEER. CDR3 length: 17 amino acids. This clonotype has only a few counts. What it binds is not known. Preparing the TCRbeta library involved the use of unique molecular identifiers. Via MiXCR, TCRdb re-called the PCR reads, giving one row per CDR3 protein. The data show 300,000 to 400,000 distinct CDR3 sequences, about 16% seen once. This TCR came from a male patient aged 2-10 years who had a stem cell transplant for acute lymphoblastic leukemia, so the T cells may come from the graft donor. This chain connects TRBV4-3 to TRBJ2-3, with D hard to call. The sample was PBMCs, mostly from graft donor cells, taken 360 days after TCRalphabeta/CD19-depleted stem cell transplant. The DNA for the CDR3 is TGCGCCAGCAGCCAAGAGGTCTGCTTTTCTAGCACAGATACGCAGTATTTT. Its protein product is CASSQEVCFSSTDTQYF.